The 15 T cell receptor beta chains below were found in one sample sequenced in a study of STAT3 mutations in large granular lymphocyte leukemia. Findings of the study overall: In T-cell large granular lymphocyte leukemia, about half of patients showed multiple immunodominant subclonotypes.

These TCRs' antigens remain unknown. The method was immunoSEQ multiplex PCR; TCRdb's version includes in-frame clones alone and lacks a portion of them. The data contain around 13,000 clones, around 85% of them singletons. Sequencing was carried out using peripheral blood mononuclear cells. The receptors originated from a man aged 55-75 years with T-cell large granular lymphocyte leukemia. Some clones in this sample may be carry-over from other donors' samples.

The V and J genes are TRBV6-1 and TRBJ1-2; TRBD1 agrees at 9 bases. Trimming at V came to 4 bases and at J to 11 bases, leaving 5 bases not matched to a gene. CDR1 and CDR2 from the germline V gene are MNHNS and SASEGT. This CDR3 has 12 amino acids. The CDR3 protein is CASSARQGGYTF. CDR3 DNA: TGTGCCAGCAGTGCTCGACAGGGGGGGTACACCTTC.

The chain employs TRBV5-1 and TRBJ2-4; TRBD1 agrees at 9 bases. CDR1 is SGHRS and CDR2 is YFSETQ in the germline V gene. The CDR3 contains 14 residues. V lost 0 bases and J lost 7; bases outside the gene matches: 2. The CDR3 reads CASSLGQGENIQYF. As DNA, the CDR3 is TGCGCCAGCAGCTTGGGACAGGGGGAGAACATTCAGTACTTC.

The V gene is TRBV7-2, the J gene TRBJ1-5; no clear D gene. Trimming stripped 5 bases from V and 3 bases from J, with 2 bases between. The CDR3 totals 11 residues. Germline loops: CDR1 SGHTA, CDR2 FQGNSA. CDR3 sequence reads: CASSPNQPQHF. The CDR3 nucleotides read TGTGCCAGCAGCCCCAATCAGCCCCAGCATTTT. Using reference TRBV7-2 and TRBJ1-5 for the parts outside the CDR3, the full variable domain is GAGVSQSPSNKVTEKGKDVELRCDPISGHTALYWYRQSLGQGLEFLIYFQGNSAPDKSGLPSDRFSAERTGGSVSTLTIQRTQQEDSAVYLCASSPNQPQHFGDGTRLSIL.

This rearrangement joins TRBV9 to TRBJ2-7; 11 nucleotides align to TRBD2. The junction had 10 bases not matched to a gene; V was cut back by 3 bases and J by 5 bases. Germline CDR1 and CDR2: SGDLS and YYNGEE. This CDR3 has 16 amino acids. This chain's CDR3 is CASSAGFLTSGDEQYF. The CDR3 bases are TGTGCCAGCAGCGCAGGTTTTCTGACTAGCGGGGACGAGCAGTACTTC.

V and J are TRBV4-1 and TRBJ2-7; TRBD2 agrees at 10 bases. The CDR3 spans 14 residues. J was trimmed by 5 bases and V by 6 bases; bases with no gene match: 7. Germline V gene lookup returns CDR1 MGHRA and CDR2 YSYEKL. The DNA for the CDR3 is TGCGCCAGCAGAGATCTAGCGGGGGACCACGAGCAGTACTTC. This sequence encodes CASRDLAGDHEQYF.

The V and J genes are TRBV4-3 and TRBJ1-2; 7 positions agree with TRBD1. Per germline, CDR1 LGHNA and CDR2 YSLEER. Trimming at V came to 1 base and at J to 4 bases, leaving 9 bases not matched to a gene. The CDR3 is 16 residues long. Here the CDR3 reads CASSQAVRGHSYGYTF. CDR3 DNA sequence: TGCGCCAGCAGCCAAGCAGTGAGGGGGCATAGCTATGGCTACACCTTC.

V gene TRBV11-3 combines with J gene TRBJ1-1; no firm D call. Trimming cost V 4 bases and J 3 bases, with 6 bases left between them. Looked up from germline, CDR1 is SGHNT and CDR2 is YENEEA. The CDR3 runs to 12 residues. CDR3 DNA sequence: TGTGCCAGCAGCTCCCTGGACACTGAAGCTTTCTTT. Its protein product is CASSSLDTEAFF.

This rearrangement joins TRBV18 to TRBJ2-2; TRBD1 matches at 10 bases. The J segment lost 4 bases and the V segment lost 2 bases, leaving 4 bases of the junction unmatched. Germline loops: CDR1 KGHSH, CDR2 LQKENI. The CDR3 length is 16 residues. In DNA form, the CDR3 reads TGTGCCAGCTCACCAGGGACAGGGGCCGTCACCGGGGAGCTGTTTTTT. As protein: CASSPGTGAVTGELFF.

The V gene is TRBV5-1, the J gene TRBJ2-2; D is perhaps TRBD1 (6 bases). Trimming shortened V by 2 bases and J by 7 bases, and 18 bases separated the two germline ends. In germline, CDR1 is SGHRS, CDR2 YFSETQ. The length of the CDR3 is 16 residues. CDR3 protein: CASSFAGVGFGGELFF. In nucleotides, the CDR3 is TGCGCCAGCAGCTTCGCAGGGGTGGGTTTCGGCGGGGAGCTGTTTTTT.

The rearrangement joins TRBV5-1 to TRBJ2-7; 8 bases line up with TRBD2. This CDR3 contains 13 residues. V trimming: 0 bases; J trimming: 12 bases; junction bases outside the gene matches: 8. Germline-derived CDR1 and CDR2 are SGHRS and YFSETQ. CDR3 in amino acids: CASSLVTSGDTYF. The CDR3, as DNA: TGCGCCAGCAGCTTGGTAACTAGCGGTGACACGTACTTC.

The chain has TRBV30 and TRBJ2-7; 12 bases align to TRBD2. J was trimmed by 12 bases and V by 1 base; bases with no gene match: 10. Per germline, CDR1 GTSNPN and CDR2 SVGIG (reference sequence). The CDR3 runs to 14 residues. In DNA form, the CDR3 reads TGTGCCTGGAGTGAAAACCGACTAGCGGGAGCCAGGTACTTC. Residues: CAWSENRLAGARYF.

The rearrangement links TRBV19 to TRBJ1-2; 8 positions match TRBD1. CDR3 size: 17 residues. Trimming took 5 bases from V and 4 from J; bases not matched to a gene: 15. Per germline, CDR1 LNHDA and CDR2 SQIVND (reference sequence). CDR3 protein: CASSSRRSGGGGYGYTF. The DNA for the CDR3 is TGTGCCAGTAGTTCCCGAAGATCAGGGGGCGGAGGCTATGGCTACACCTTC.

CDR3 protein: CASSFQDNEKLFF. The CDR3, as DNA: TGCGCCAGCAGCTTCCAGGACAATGAAAAACTGTTTTTT. The chain uses TRBV5-1 and TRBJ1-4; D gene unclear. This CDR3 has 13 residues. In germline, CDR1 is SGHRS, CDR2 YFSETQ. Trimming removed 2 bases at V and 5 bases at J, with 7 bases between.

This clone has just one count. The chain uses TRBV4-3 and TRBJ2-3, with D possibly matching TRBD2 (6 bases). The germline CDR1 and CDR2 sequences are LGHNA and YSLEER. The CDR3 is 15 amino acids. V was trimmed by 1 base and J by 6 bases, leaving 14 bases between them. The CDR3 sequence is CASSQGRAQGDTQYF. The CDR3 bases are TGCGCCAGCAGCCAAGGGAGGGCCCAAGGCGATACGCAGTATTTT.

The chain links TRBV27 to TRBJ2-7; 7 nucleotides match TRBD2. The CDR3 is 15 amino acids. Germline trimming cut 2 bases from V and 2 bases from J; bases unmatched to any gene: 6. Germline CDR1 reads MNHEY; CDR2 reads SMNVEV (reference sequence). The CDR3 DNA reads as TGTGCCAGCAGTTTAGAGGCGACTAGCACCTACGAGCAGTACTTC. Its translation is CASSLEATSTYEQYF.